Listed below are T cell receptor beta chains from one sample, sequenced in a study of cytomegalovirus exposure and HLA in healthy donors. Sequencing used immunoSEQ multiplex PCR; TCRdb keeps in-frame clones, though not all of them. The repertoire includes 200,000 to 250,000 clones, approximately 81% of them detected once, and 1.3% sits in the top ten. The source material was PBMCs. Receptors originate from a human donor in good health. Both conserved end residues are part of each CDR3.

V: TRBV7-2; CDR3: CASSQPSSGKSHEQFF
V: TRBV5-1; CDR3: CASSLSWGDYGYTF
V: TRBV6-4; CDR3: CASSERTSGTDTQYF
V: TRBV2; CDR3: CASSGTSIYNEQFF
V: TRBV5-4; CDR3: CASSFRGYGYTF
V: TRBV7-2; CDR3: CASSLASLAGNEQFF
V: TRBV5-4; CDR3: CASSLGGEQYF
V: TRBV6-6; CDR3: CASSYSRQFQNEQFF
V: TRBV19; CDR3: CASTTWGQGGQNEQFF
V: TRBV6-6; CDR3: CASRGLAGYNEQFF
V: TRBV5-1; CDR3: CASSLGQGTGELFF
V: TRBV7-9; CDR3: CASSSGQGVARGYTF
V: TRBV28; CDR3: CASSGDGRPNYGYTF
V: TRBV7-9; CDR3: CSSSPGQGAFQPQHF
V: TRBV7-9; CDR3: CASSLAQGRGGEAFF
V: TRBV6-5; CDR3: CASRADSQTTYEQYF
V: TRBV27; CDR3: CASNFAVSTDTQYF
V: TRBV28; CDR3: CASSFWGPNTEAFF
V: TRBV7-9; CDR3: CASSSRTWGSNQPQHF
V: TRBV30; CDR3: CAWSVWDPGKLNYGYTF
V: TRBV7-2; CDR3: CASSRPGGAYGYTF
V: TRBV11-2; CDR3: CASSDRSSGTYEQYF
V: TRBV9; CDR3: CASSEGASGSYEQYF
V: TRBV2; CDR3: CASSDSGLAGGYEQFF
V: TRBV4-3; CDR3: CASSQETGKVSSYEQYF
V: TRBV6-6; CDR3: CASATGSHYEQYF
V: TRBV2; CDR3: CASCYRVSNQPQHF
V: TRBV27; CDR3: CASKVLAAYNEQFF
V: TRBV2; CDR3: CANAKDFTDTQYF
V: TRBV7-8; CDR3: CASTIRRVSAYEQYF
V: TRBV7-3; CDR3: CASSPRLAGGPDTQYF
V: TRBV20-1; CDR3: CSANKNEKLFF
V: TRBV28; CDR3: CASNVGLPHTDTQYF
V: TRBV28; CDR3: CASTRGGGAPTSTYF
V: TRBV5-4; CDR3: CASSLTGVTEAFF
V: TRBV19; CDR3: CASSPGVPYEQYF
V: TRBV7-6; CDR3: CASSLAGGQGYTDTQYF
V: TRBV9; CDR3: CASSQTGNTEAFF
V: TRBV5-6; CDR3: CASSRGGGTNEKLFF
V: TRBV2; CDR3: CASSEDRSSYNEQFF
V: TRBV19; CDR3: CASSPRIPTSGSLYEQYF
V: TRBV28; CDR3: CASSMTGIGAFF
V: TRBV4-1; CDR3: CASSQDRRYGYTF
V: TRBV7-3; CDR3: CASSPTADTQYF
V: TRBV5-4; CDR3: CASSLGGGAEAFF
V: TRBV6-1; CDR3: CASSEAGTGLYSNQPQHF
V: TRBV30; CDR3: CAWSTQVQDGQYF
V: TRBV9; CDR3: CASSVGGSYEQYF
V: TRBV9; CDR3: CASSVTGAKNIQYF
V: TRBV7-6; CDR3: CASSLGGVMNTEAFF
V: TRBV7-8; CDR3: CASSHREGYGYTF
V: TRBV10-3; CDR3: CAISPAPGVGSPYNEQFF